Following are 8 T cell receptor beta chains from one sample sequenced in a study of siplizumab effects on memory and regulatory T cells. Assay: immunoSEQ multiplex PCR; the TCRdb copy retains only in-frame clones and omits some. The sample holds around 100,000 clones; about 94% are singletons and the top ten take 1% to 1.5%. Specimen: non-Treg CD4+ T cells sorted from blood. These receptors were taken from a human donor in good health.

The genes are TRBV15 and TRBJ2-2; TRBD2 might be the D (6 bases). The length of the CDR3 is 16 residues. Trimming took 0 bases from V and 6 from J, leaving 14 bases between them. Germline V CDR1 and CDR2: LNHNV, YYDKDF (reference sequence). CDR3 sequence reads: CATSRDPGVVAGELFF. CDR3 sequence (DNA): TGTGCCACCAGCAGAGATCCGGGGGTAGTTGCCGGGGAGCTGTTTTTT.

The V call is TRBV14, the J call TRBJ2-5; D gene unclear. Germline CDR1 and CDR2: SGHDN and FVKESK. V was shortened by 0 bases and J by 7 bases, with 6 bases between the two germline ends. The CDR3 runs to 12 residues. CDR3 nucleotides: TGTGCCAGCAGCCAAGATCGGAGGACCCAGTACTTC. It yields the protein CASSQDRRTQYF.

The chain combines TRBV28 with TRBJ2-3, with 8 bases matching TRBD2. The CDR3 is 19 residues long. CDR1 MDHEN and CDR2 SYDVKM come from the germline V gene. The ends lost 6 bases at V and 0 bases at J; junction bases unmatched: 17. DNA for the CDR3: TGTGCCAGCAGCCCTAATCTAGCGGGTCTCTTTCCTAGCACAGATACGCAGTATTTT. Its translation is CASSPNLAGLFPSTDTQYF. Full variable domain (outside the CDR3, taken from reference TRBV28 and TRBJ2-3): DVKVTQSSRYLVKRTGEKVFLECVQDMDHENMFWYRQDPGLGLRLIYFSYDVKMKEKGDIPEGYSVSREKKERFSLILESASTNQTSMYLCASSPNLAGLFPSTDTQYFGPGTRLTVL.

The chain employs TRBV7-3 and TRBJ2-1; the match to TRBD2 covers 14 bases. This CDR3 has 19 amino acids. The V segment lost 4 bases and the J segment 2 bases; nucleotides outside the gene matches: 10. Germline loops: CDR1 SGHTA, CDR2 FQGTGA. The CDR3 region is CASSSPGTSGGSPYNEQFF. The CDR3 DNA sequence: TGTGCCAGCAGCTCGCCCGGGACTAGCGGGGGCTCCCCCTACAATGAGCAGTTCTTC.

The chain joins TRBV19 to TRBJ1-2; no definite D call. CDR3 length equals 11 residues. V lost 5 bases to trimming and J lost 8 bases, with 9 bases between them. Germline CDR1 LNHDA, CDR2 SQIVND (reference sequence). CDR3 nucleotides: TGTGCCAGTAGTCTCAGAGAGGGCTACACCTTC. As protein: CASSLREGYTF.

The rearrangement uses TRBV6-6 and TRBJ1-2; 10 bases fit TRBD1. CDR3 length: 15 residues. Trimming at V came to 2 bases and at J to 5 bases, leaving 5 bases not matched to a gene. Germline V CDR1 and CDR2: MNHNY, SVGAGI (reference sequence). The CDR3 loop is CASSYGTGDWYGYTF. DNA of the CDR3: TGTGCCAGCAGTTACGGGACAGGGGATTGGTATGGCTACACCTTC.

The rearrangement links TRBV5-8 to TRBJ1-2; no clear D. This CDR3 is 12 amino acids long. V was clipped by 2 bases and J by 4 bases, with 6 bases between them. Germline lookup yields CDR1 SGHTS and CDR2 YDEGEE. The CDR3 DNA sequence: TGTGCCAGCAGCTTTGCTAGCTATGGCTACACCTTC. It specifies CASSFASYGYTF.

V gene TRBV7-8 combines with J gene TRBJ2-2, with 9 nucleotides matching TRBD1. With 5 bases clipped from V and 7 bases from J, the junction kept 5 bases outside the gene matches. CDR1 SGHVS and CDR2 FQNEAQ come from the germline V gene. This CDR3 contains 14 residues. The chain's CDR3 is CASSVGTGHGELFF. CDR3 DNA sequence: TGTGCCAGCAGCGTCGGGACAGGGCACGGGGAGCTGTTTTTT. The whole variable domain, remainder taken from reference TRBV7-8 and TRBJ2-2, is GAGVSQSPRYKVAKRGQDVALRCDPISGHVSLFWYQQALGQGPEFLTYFQNEAQLDKSGLPSDRFFAERPEGSVSTLKIQRTQQEDSAVYLCASSVGTGHGELFFGEGSRLTVL.